A single sample is the source of the 27 T cell receptor beta chains below, sequenced in a study of Ad26.COV2.S vaccination and SARS-CoV-2 variants. Regarding treatment: around 19 received Ad26.COV2.S at low or high dose, single or two shots; 5 received placebo; per-sample allocation not given. Sampling was done on day 63 after the first vaccine or placebo injection. This table comes from immunoSEQ multiplex PCR, and its TCRdb copy is limited to in-frame clones, with some not included. The sample has 350,000 to 450,000 clones, approximately 85% seen once; the top ten hold 3% to 4%. The input for sequencing was peripheral blood, taken in a trial of Ad26.COV2.S vaccine versus placebo. The receptors stem from a person between 18 and 65 years old who received the Ad26.COV2.S COVID-19 vaccine or a placebo.

Concerning this clone itself: At one of its ends the junction is not consistent with the germline gene, which may arise from a read error. The rearrangement joins TRBV20-1 to TRBJ2-7; 9 nucleotides align to TRBD2. Germline CDR1 is DFQATT and CDR2 is SNEGSKA (reference sequence). The CDR3 runs to 11 residues. The CDR3 region is CSAGIGTSIDF. In DNA, the CDR3 is TGCAGTGCTGGGATTGGGACTAGCATAGACTTC.

The CDR3 region has the DNA TGTGCCAGCAGCATTTCTTCAGGGAGCTCTGGAAACACCATATATTTT. Translated, it gives CASSISSGSSGNTIYF. This chain connects TRBV7-2 to TRBJ1-3, with a possible D match to TRBD1 (5 bases). Trimming removed 5 bases at V and 0 bases at J, with 14 bases between. This CDR3 region has 16 residues. CDR1 is SGHTA, CDR2 FQGNSA, per germline. The whole variable domain, filled in from reference TRBV7-2 and TRBJ1-3, reads GAGVSQSPSNKVTEKGKDVELRCDPISGHTALYWYRQSLGQGLEFLIYFQGNSAPDKSGLPSDRFSAERTGGSVSTLTIQRTQQEDSAVYLCASSISSGSSGNTIYFGEGSWLTVV.

This clone was seen ten or more times. The chain recombines TRBV30 with TRBJ2-2; D might be TRBD1 (6 bases). The CDR3 has 15 amino acids. Germline V CDR1 and CDR2: GTSNPN, SVGIG (reference sequence). The V and J ends lost 3 bases and 5 bases respectively, with 16 bases between them. In nucleotides, the CDR3 is TGTGCCTGGAGAGACGGACAGTGGGGTACCGGGGAGCTGTTTTTT. Translating it yields CAWRDGQWGTGELFF.

The chain combines TRBV7-9 with TRBJ2-5; the D gene is possibly TRBD1 (5 bases). Deletions cut 4 bases from V and 2 bases from J, with 14 bases between. Germline V gives CDR1 SEHNR, CDR2 FQNEAQ (reference sequence). The length of the CDR3 is 15 residues. CDR3 in amino acids: CASSSRPDRQETQYF. DNA of the CDR3: TGTGCCAGCAGCTCAAGACCTGACAGACAAGAGACCCAGTACTTC.

This chain uses TRBV6-2 or TRBV6-3 with TRBJ1-5, with a tentative D call TRBD1 (5 bases). V was cut by 1 base and J by 3 bases, with 7 bases left in between. CDR3 size: 14 residues. CDR1 MNHEY and CDR2 SVGEGT come from the germline V gene. The CDR3 here is CASSYWGNNQPQHF. CDR3 sequence (DNA): TGTGCCAGCAGTTACTGGGGGAACAATCAGCCCCAGCATTTT.

Only one count was recorded for this clone. Other nucleotide sequences from this sample produce the same CDR3. V and J are TRBV28 and TRBJ1-1; tentatively, D is TRBD1 (5 bases). The CDR3 sequence is 14 residues long. Germline loops: CDR1 MDHEN, CDR2 SYDVKM. The V gene lost 6 bases and the J gene lost 0 bases, with 11 bases spanning the gap. The CDR3 sequence: CASSLTAMNTEAFF. Here the CDR3 DNA reads TGTGCCAGCAGCCTGACAGCTATGAACACTGAAGCTTTCTTT.

The rearrangement uses TRBV27 and TRBJ1-5; tentatively, D is TRBD1 (5 bases). This CDR3 has 17 amino acids. V was pared by 2 bases and J by 2 bases, with 16 bases between. Germline V lookup: CDR1 MNHEY, CDR2 SMNVEV (reference sequence). CDR3 nucleotides: TGTGCCAGCAGTTTACGGGCAGGGACGCAGCGCAATCAGCCCCAGCATTTT. This encodes CASSLRAGTQRNQPQHF.

CDR3 sequence reads: CASSLGSRGGEGKFF. The DNA of the CDR3 is TGTGCCAGCAGCTTAGGTAGCCGGGGGGGCGAGGGGAAGTTCTTC. This chain uses TRBV7-8 with TRBJ2-1; 8 nucleotides align to TRBD2. The J segment lost 14 bases and the V segment lost 1 base, leaving 13 bases of the junction unmatched. The CDR3 is made up of 15 amino acids. Germline assignment: CDR1 SGHVS and CDR2 FQNEAQ. Based on the CDR3 plus reference TRBV7-8 and TRBJ2-1, the full variable domain is GAGVSQSPRYKVAKRGQDVALRCDPISGHVSLFWYQQALGQGPEFLTYFQNEAQLDKSGLPSDRFFAERPEGSVSTLKIQRTQQEDSAVYLCASSLGSRGGEGKFFGPGTRLTVL.

The V and J genes are TRBV5-5 and TRBJ1-1; D remains ambiguous. CDR3 length equals 15 residues. Trimming took 4 bases from V and 7 from J, leaving 20 bases between them. Germline V gives CDR1 SGHKS, CDR2 YYEKEE (reference sequence). Here the CDR3 reads CASSPSTMPTHEAFF. CDR3 DNA sequence: TGTGCCAGCAGCCCGTCGACGATGCCGACCCATGAAGCTTTCTTT.

The V gene is TRBV5-1, the J gene TRBJ2-5; D remains ambiguous. The CDR3 has 13 residues. Germline V gives CDR1 SGHRS, CDR2 YFSETQ. Trimming left V 0 bases short and J 4 bases short, with 7 bases between. CDR3 sequence: CASSLGVRETQYF. The CDR3 nucleotides are TGCGCCAGCAGCTTGGGGGTCAGAGAGACCCAGTACTTC.

This chain uses TRBV6-5 with TRBJ1-1, with TRBD1 matching 8 bases. CDR3 size: 14 residues. CDR1 and CDR2 from the germline V gene are MNHEY and SVGAGI. The V and J ends lost 6 bases and 5 bases, in that order; junction bases with no gene match: 8. The CDR3 spells CASSRTGLLTEAFF. For the CDR3, the DNA is TGTGCCAGCAGCCGGACAGGGTTGTTGACTGAAGCTTTCTTT.

This chain connects TRBV6-5 to TRBJ1-2; D remains unclear. The length of the CDR3 is 14 residues. Germline CDR1 MNHEY, CDR2 SVGAGI. With 6 bases removed from V and 8 bases from J, the gap between germline ends came to 19 bases. CDR3 in DNA: TGTGCCAGCAGGGCCCTGGACCCTGTGGGAGGCTACACCTTC. It yields the protein CASRALDPVGGYTF.

V gene TRBV6-5 combines with J gene TRBJ2-3; 7 nucleotides agree with TRBD1. CDR3 length: 15 residues. Trimming removed 6 bases from V and 1 base from J; junction bases left unmatched: 7. Per germline, CDR1 MNHEY and CDR2 SVGAGI. The CDR3 DNA follows: TGTGCCAGCAGAATTGGGACAGCCCGCACAGATACGCAGTATTTT. Protein sequence: CASRIGTARTDTQYF.

The chain employs TRBV9 and TRBJ2-1; 13 bases line up with TRBD2. V lost 0 bases and J lost 13; bases outside the gene matches: 7. Germline V gives CDR1 SGDLS, CDR2 YYNGEE. There are 15 residues in the CDR3. The CDR3 sequence is CASSVDWTSGRGQFF. DNA of the CDR3: TGTGCCAGCAGCGTAGATTGGACTAGCGGGAGAGGCCAGTTCTTC.

The CDR3 coding sequence is TGTGCCAGCAGTTGGTCAGGGAATCAGCCCCAGCATTTT. Protein: CASSWSGNQPQHF. The chain combines TRBV27 with TRBJ1-5; tentative D call: TRBD1 (5 bases). Trimming pared 4 bases from V and 4 bases from J, leaving 8 bases between. The V gene's germline CDR1 is MNHEY and CDR2 SMNVEV (reference sequence). The CDR3 contains 13 residues.

This clone was found once. The chain employs TRBV2 and TRBJ2-7; D is possibly TRBD1 or TRBD2 (5 bases each). V dropped 1 base and J dropped 3 bases, with 10 bases sitting between them. In germline, CDR1 is SNHLY, CDR2 FYNNEI. This CDR3 is built from 14 residues. The CDR3 here is CASSEGWDGYEQYF. For the CDR3, the DNA is TGTGCCAGCAGTGAAGGTTGGGACGGCTACGAGCAGTACTTC.

This clone appeared once. The V and J genes are TRBV11-2 and TRBJ1-2, with D possibly being TRBD1 (5 bases). V was trimmed by 3 bases and J by 4 bases, leaving 15 bases between them. Per germline, CDR1 SGHAT and CDR2 FQNNGV. The CDR3 runs 15 residues. The chain's CDR3 is CASSFSAGGAYGYTF. The CDR3 coding sequence is TGTGCCAGCAGCTTCTCGGCGGGGGGAGCCTATGGCTACACCTTC.

The chain has TRBV6-4 and TRBJ1-2; D is ambiguous. This CDR3 comprises 13 residues. Trimming took off 6 bases at V and 0 bases at J, with 8 bases between the two ends. Germline V CDR1 and CDR2: MRHNA, SNTAGT. The CDR3 coding sequence is TGTGCCAGCAGCCCCGAAGCTAACTATGGCTACACCTTC. It yields the protein CASSPEANYGYTF.

The chain uses TRBV27 and TRBJ1-2; D remains ambiguous. V was shortened by 3 bases and J by 1 base, with 9 bases between the two germline ends. The CDR3 is 14 amino acids. Germline lookup yields CDR1 MNHEY and CDR2 SMNVEV (reference sequence). The CDR3 reads CASSFGTSNYGYTF. The CDR3 DNA sequence: TGTGCCAGCAGTTTTGGTACGAGTAACTATGGCTACACCTTC.

The chain links TRBV7-6 to TRBJ2-2; TRBD2 is a possible D gene (5 bases). The V end was cut by 5 bases, the J end by 2 bases, with 12 bases between. Germline V gives CDR1 SGHVS, CDR2 FNYEAQ. This CDR3 comprises 15 residues. The CDR3 loop is CASSALATNTGELFF. The CDR3 coding sequence is TGTGCCAGCAGCGCCCTAGCTACCAACACCGGGGAGCTGTTTTTT.

The genes are TRBV5-1 and TRBJ2-2, with TRBD1 as a possible D gene (5 bases). CDR3 length: 15 residues. The V and J ends lost 0 bases and 4 bases respectively, with 10 bases between them. Germline V lookup: CDR1 SGHRS, CDR2 YFSETQ. CDR3 DNA: TGCGCCAGCAGCTTGGGACAGTCACCCACCGGGGAGCTGTTTTTT. It specifies CASSLGQSPTGELFF. The full variable domain, completed using reference TRBV5-1 and TRBJ2-2, is KAGVTQTPRYLIKTRGQQVTLSCSPISGHRSVSWYQQTPGQGLQFLFEYFSETQRNKGNFPGRFSGRQFSNSRSEMNVSTLELGDSALYLCASSLGQSPTGELFFGEGSRLTVL.

The chain joins TRBV5-1 to TRBJ2-5, with 8 positions matching TRBD1. The length of the CDR3 is 14 residues. V gave up 6 bases and J gave up 4 bases; unmatched junction bases: 8. Looked up from germline, CDR1 is SGHRS and CDR2 is YFSETQ. In DNA form, the CDR3 reads TGCGCCAGCACCTCAGGACAGGGCCTAGAGACCCAGTACTTC. This encodes CASTSGQGLETQYF.

This chain links TRBV19 with TRBJ2-5, with D tentatively TRBD1 or TRBD2 (5 bases each). CDR1 and CDR2 (germline): LNHDA, SQIVND (reference sequence). The CDR3 is 15 residues long. Between the trimmed V and J ends, which lost 6 bases and 3 bases, there was a span of 17 bases. The CDR3 sequence is CASSSQEGPEETQYF. The DNA of the CDR3 is TGTGCCAGTAGCTCCCAAGAGGGGCCCGAAGAGACCCAGTACTTC.

The chain uses TRBV6-5 and TRBJ2-7, with 8 bases matching TRBD2. This CDR3 has 15 residues. Germline CDR1 is MNHEY and CDR2 is SVGAGI. V shed 0 bases, J shed 4 bases, and the junction held 5 bases outside the gene matches. The CDR3 bases are TGTGCCAGCAGTTACTCAGCGGGGGTAGGGTACGAGCAGTACTTC. Translating gives CASSYSAGVGYEQYF.

The chain has TRBV12-5 and TRBJ2-3, with a possible D match to TRBD1 (5 bases). V lost 5 bases, J lost 4 bases, and 13 bases lay in between. CDR1 LGHNT and CDR2 FRNRAP come from the germline V gene. The CDR3 runs 14 residues. The CDR3 coding sequence is TGTGCTAGTGGTGAAAAATGGGGCGCAGATACGCAGTATTTT. Residues: CASGEKWGADTQYF.

The genes are TRBV6-1 and TRBJ1-6, with a tentative D call TRBD1 (6 bases). The germline gives CDR1 MNHNS, CDR2 SASEGT. The CDR3 covers 14 residues. The V end lost 5 bases, the J end lost 10 bases, and 15 bases lay between the germline ends. CDR3 amino acids: CASSLQGEGSPLHF. Written as DNA, the CDR3 is TGTGCCAGCAGTTTACAGGGTGAAGGCTCACCCCTCCACTTT.

The rearrangement uses TRBV2 and TRBJ2-5; tentatively, D is TRBD2 (5 bases). Trimming took off 7 bases at V and 4 bases at J, with 10 bases between the two ends. Looked up from germline, CDR1 is SNHLY and CDR2 is FYNNEI. This CDR3 comprises 12 residues. The CDR3 spells CASTRSGETQYF. DNA for the CDR3: TGTGCCAGCACCCGGAGCGGAGAGACCCAGTACTTC.